This T cell receptor beta chain was sequenced in a study of a mutant IDH1 vaccine in newly diagnosed glioma. Study summary: Vaccinations were initiated 4-6 weeks following radiotherapy alone, or were given together with temozolomide cycles. Visit V12 was conducted at week 35 as the safety follow-up. Visit V13 came later, at week 47.

This sample's time point: week 35, safety follow-up. It was 300 ug of mutant IDH1 20-mer peptide that made up each vaccine dose, given with topical imiquimod. Donors' newly diagnosed IDH1-mutant WHO grade 3 or 4 astrocytomas lacked nuclear ATRX. In the case of this clone: Its antigen is undetermined.

Data came from immunoSEQ multiplex PCR; TCRdb stores just in-frame clones and leaves some out. The sample contains around 31,000 clones, over 65% of which appear only once. The V end was cut by 7 bases, the J end by 4 bases, with 16 bases between. Germline assignment: CDR1 SEHNR and CDR2 FQNEAQ (reference sequence). The CDR3 sequence is 14 residues long. The chain has TRBV7-9 and TRBJ1-2; no reliable D call. This receptor was identified in a man aged 25 to 40 with glioma. The starting material was PBMCs, obtained from a glioma patient whose treatment included an IDH1 peptide vaccine. CDR3 nucleotide sequence: TGTGCCAGCACCGCCGGCGGGGATGGCTATGGCTACACCTTC. Encoded protein: CASTAGGDGYGYTF.